Sequencing of this T cell receptor beta chain was carried out in a study of blood T cell repertoires in COVID-19. Study information: Italy, Spain and the United States were the sources of the convalescent and acute COVID-19 samples. T cells, B-cell-depleted T cells, or PBMCs provided the cDNA or gDNA that served as material.

Authors' methods: Estimates of nucleated cell counts were drawn from the amplification of reference gene primers. Data came from immunoSEQ multiplex PCR; TCRdb stores just in-frame clones and leaves some out. The V and J calls and clone size were taken over from that table, and D and trimming were inferred from the DNA. The data hold some 99,000 clones, with 70% to 85% observed a single time. V gave up 4 bases and J gave up 1 base; unmatched junction bases: 7. CDR3 length: 15 residues. The germline V gene encodes CDR1 SGDLS and CDR2 YYNGEE. Sequencing used peripheral blood. The rearrangement joins TRBV9 to TRBJ2-5, with 7 nucleotides matching TRBD2. The receptor's source is a woman older than 75 with active or convalescent COVID-19. The CDR3 is CASSPSGGPQETQYF. In DNA form, the CDR3 reads TGTGCCAGCAGCCCTAGCGGAGGCCCCCAAGAGACCCAGTACTTC.